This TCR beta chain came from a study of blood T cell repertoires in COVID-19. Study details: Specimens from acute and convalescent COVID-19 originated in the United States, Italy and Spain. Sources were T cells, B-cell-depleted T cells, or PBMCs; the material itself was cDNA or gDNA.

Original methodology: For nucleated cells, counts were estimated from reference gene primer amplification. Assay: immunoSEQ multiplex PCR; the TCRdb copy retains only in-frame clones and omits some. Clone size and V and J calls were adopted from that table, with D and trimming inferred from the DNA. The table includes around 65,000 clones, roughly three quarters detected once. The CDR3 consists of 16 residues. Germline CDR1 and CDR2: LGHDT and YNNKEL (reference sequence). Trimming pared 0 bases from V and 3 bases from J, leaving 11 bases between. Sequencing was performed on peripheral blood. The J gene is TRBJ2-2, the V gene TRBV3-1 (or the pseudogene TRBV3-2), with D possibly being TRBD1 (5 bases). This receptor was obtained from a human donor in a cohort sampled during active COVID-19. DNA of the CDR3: TGTGCCAGCAGCCAAGATGGCACAGGTTACACCGGGGAGCTGTTTTTT. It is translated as CASSQDGTGYTGELFF.